This entry concerns a single T cell receptor (beta chain). The data originate from a study of technical replicates of blood from several donors. Some clones are missing from TCRdb's copy, which holds only in-frame ones; the method was immunoSEQ multiplex PCR. The table includes about 67,000 clones, roughly 98% detected once. The CDR3 spans 13 residues. V was cut by 8 bases and J by 3 bases, with 8 bases left in between. Germline V CDR1 and CDR2: SGHDN, FVKESK. Material for sequencing was T cells isolated from PBMCs. The receptor comes from a human donor in good health. The chain recombines TRBV14 with TRBJ2-6; D gene ambiguous. CDR3 sequence reads: CASRVNGANVLTF. CDR3 in DNA: TGTGCCAGCCGGGTAAATGGGGCCAACGTCCTGACTTTC.